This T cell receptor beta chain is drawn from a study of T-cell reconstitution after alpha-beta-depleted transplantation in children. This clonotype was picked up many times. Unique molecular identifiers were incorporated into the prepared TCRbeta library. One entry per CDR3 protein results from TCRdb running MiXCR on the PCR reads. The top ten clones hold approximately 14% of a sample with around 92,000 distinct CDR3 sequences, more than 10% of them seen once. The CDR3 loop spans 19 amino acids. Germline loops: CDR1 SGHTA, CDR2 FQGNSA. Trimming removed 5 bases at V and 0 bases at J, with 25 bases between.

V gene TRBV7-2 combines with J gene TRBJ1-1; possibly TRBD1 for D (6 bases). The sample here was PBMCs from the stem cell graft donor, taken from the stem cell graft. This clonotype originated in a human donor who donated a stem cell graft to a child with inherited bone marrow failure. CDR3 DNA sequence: TGTGCCAGCAGCCTTCGTCCCGGGACATATGGGAGCATGAACACTGAAGCTTTCTTT. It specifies CASSLRPGTYGSMNTEAFF.